Following are 28 T cell receptor beta chains from one sample sequenced in a study of blood T cell repertoires in COVID-19. Profiling relied on immunoSEQ multiplex PCR, and the TCRdb table lists in-frame clones only, not all of them. The data show about 77,000 clones, with about nine tenths seen just once and 6% to 7.5% held by the top ten. Sample: peripheral blood. The receptors were sampled from an elderly woman with acute or convalescent COVID-19.

CDR3 protein: CASSRQVQPQHF. The CDR3 nucleotides read TGTGCCAGCAGTCGACAGGTTCAGCCCCAGCATTTT. The rearrangement joins TRBV12-3 or TRBV12-4 to TRBJ1-5, with D possibly matching TRBD1 (6 bases). CDR3 size: 12 residues. The ends were cut back, 5 bases at V and 6 bases at J, with 8 bases in the middle.

This chain connects TRBV2 to TRBJ2-2; TRBD2 matches 9 bases. The trim removed 7 bases at V and 1 base at J, leaving 1 base unmatched. Germline V lookup: CDR1 SNHLY, CDR2 FYNNEI. The CDR3 loop spans 14 amino acids. This CDR3 is CASTSGKNTGELFF. CDR3 DNA: TGTGCCAGCACTAGCGGGAAGAACACCGGGGAGCTGTTTTTT.

This clone has a single count. The chain uses TRBV7-9 and TRBJ1-1; perhaps TRBD1 as D (6 bases). Between the trimmed V and J ends, which lost 4 bases and 2 bases, there was a span of 8 bases. The CDR3 extends over 13 amino acids. Germline CDR1 is SEHNR and CDR2 is FQNEAQ (reference sequence). CDR3: CASSSQGNTEAFF. The CDR3 DNA reads TGTGCCAGCAGCTCACAGGGTAACACTGAAGCTTTCTTT.

The chain joins TRBV6-5 to TRBJ2-7; a possible D gene is TRBD2 (6 bases). Trimming took off 0 bases at V and 3 bases at J, with 12 bases between the two ends. There are 15 residues in the CDR3. CDR1 and CDR2 (germline): MNHEY, SVGAGI. CDR3 in amino acids: CASSYSGTAGYEQYF. As DNA, the CDR3 is TGTGCCAGCAGTTACTCCGGGACTGCTGGCTACGAGCAGTACTTC.

V is TRBV5-6 and J is TRBJ1-5; D remains ambiguous. Per germline, CDR1 SGHDT and CDR2 YYEEEE. This CDR3 spans 13 amino acids. Trimming pared 0 bases from V and 10 bases from J, leaving 11 bases between. DNA for the CDR3: TGTGCCAGCAGCTTGGGAGAAGGAGGACCCCAGCATTTT. Protein: CASSLGEGGPQHF.

The gene calls are TRBV5-1 and TRBJ2-5; 10 bases agree with TRBD1. The J segment lost 4 bases and the V segment lost 3 bases, leaving 6 bases of the junction unmatched. Germline assignment: CDR1 SGHRS and CDR2 YFSETQ. The CDR3 loop spans 15 amino acids. The DNA for the CDR3 is TGCGCCAGCAGCTCATCCGGGACAGGGGCAGAGACCCAGTACTTC. It is translated as CASSSSGTGAETQYF. The variable domain in full, completed from reference TRBV5-1 and TRBJ2-5, reads KAGVTQTPRYLIKTRGQQVTLSCSPISGHRSVSWYQQTPGQGLQFLFEYFSETQRNKGNFPGRFSGRQFSNSRSEMNVSTLELGDSALYLCASSSSGTGAETQYFGPGTRLLVL.

The V call is TRBV1, the J call TRBJ2-3; the D segment call TRBD2 is taken from the table without a DNA check. TRBV1 is an annotated pseudogene. This CDR3 comprises 15 residues. The CDR3 coding sequence is TGCACCAGCAGCCAAGATGCGCGGGAGGTCGGTACGCAGTATTTT. Translation gives CTSSQDAREVGTQYF.

This chain uses TRBV5-8 with TRBJ2-5, with 7 positions matching TRBD2. Germline CDR1 and CDR2: SGHTS and YDEGEE. The trim removed 4 bases at V and 4 bases at J, leaving 13 bases unmatched. This CDR3 region has 16 residues. The CDR3 sequence: CASSPYTGGYLETQYF. The CDR3 nucleotides read TGTGCCAGCAGCCCTTATACGGGGGGATACTTAGAGACCCAGTACTTC.

This chain connects TRBV6-8 to TRBJ1-1; 8 bases are shared with TRBD1. V trimming: 0 bases; J trimming: 4 bases; junction bases outside the gene matches: 7. Germline values: CDR1 MNHGY, CDR2 SAAAGT. The CDR3 is 16 amino acids. The CDR3 is CASSYSGDRSGTEAFF. The CDR3 region has the DNA TGTGCCAGCAGTTACTCGGGGGACAGGAGCGGCACTGAAGCTTTCTTT.

The chain recombines TRBV5-1 with TRBJ2-6; D uncertain. Germline assignment: CDR1 SGHRS and CDR2 YFSETQ. Trimming pared 4 bases from V and 0 bases from J, leaving 5 bases between. The CDR3 covers 14 residues. The CDR3 coding sequence is TGCGCCAGCAGCGTGTACTCTGGGGCCAACGTCCTGACTTTC. It codes for CASSVYSGANVLTF. The full variable domain, its missing parts supplied by reference TRBV5-1 and TRBJ2-6, is KAGVTQTPRYLIKTRGQQVTLSCSPISGHRSVSWYQQTPGQGLQFLFEYFSETQRNKGNFPGRFSGRQFSNSRSEMNVSTLELGDSALYLCASSVYSGANVLTFGAGSRLTVL.

This sequence joins TRBV9 and TRBJ2-2; 8 positions agree with TRBD1. The J segment lost 6 bases and the V segment lost 3 bases, leaving 10 bases of the junction unmatched. This CDR3 region has 16 residues. Germline V gives CDR1 SGDLS, CDR2 YYNGEE. The CDR3 bases are TGTGCCAGCAGCGCGCATACAGGGGGGAGAGCCGGGGAGCTGTTTTTT. This gives the protein CASSAHTGGRAGELFF.

This clone appeared a single time. This chain uses TRBV5-5 with TRBJ1-2; perhaps TRBD1 as D (6 bases). The CDR3 runs to 15 residues. The V gene lost 4 bases and the J gene lost 4 bases, with 17 bases spanning the gap. CDR1 is SGHKS, CDR2 YYEKEE, per germline (reference sequence). As DNA, the CDR3 is TGTGCCAGCAGCCTAGAGGCAGGGGCGTCCTATGGCTACACCTTC. This translates into CASSLEAGASYGYTF.

This chain connects TRBV4-1 to TRBJ2-7; TRBD2 might be the D (5 bases). This CDR3 is 15 amino acids long. Germline V lookup: CDR1 MGHRA, CDR2 YSYEKL. V was shortened by 3 bases and J by 0 bases, with 12 bases between the two germline ends. CDR3 sequence: CASSHTPGSSYEQYF. The DNA for the CDR3 is TGCGCCAGCAGCCACACCCCGGGAAGCTCCTACGAGCAGTACTTC.

In its sample, this clone was seen a few times. The chain is built from TRBV6-2 or TRBV6-3 and TRBJ2-7; 7 bases align to TRBD1. V gave up 6 bases and J gave up 0 bases; unmatched junction bases: 5. The CDR3 loop spans 14 amino acids. From germline, CDR1 is MNHEY and CDR2 SVGEGT. This CDR3 is CASSLPGGSYEQYF. CDR3 DNA sequence: TGTGCCAGCAGCCTCCCAGGGGGCTCCTACGAGCAGTACTTC.

The chain recombines TRBV14 with TRBJ2-1; TRBD2 is a possible D gene (6 bases). The CDR3 covers 12 residues. Trimming pared 4 bases from V and 11 bases from J, leaving 12 bases between. Germline V CDR1 and CDR2: SGHDN, FVKESK. CDR3 sequence: CASSRGAGQQFF. DNA of the CDR3: TGTGCCAGCAGCCGAGGGGCGGGACAGCAGTTCTTC.

This chain connects TRBV27 to TRBJ1-2; TRBD1 matches at 8 bases. The CDR3 extends over 14 amino acids. Germline lookup yields CDR1 MNHEY and CDR2 SMNVEV (reference sequence). V lost 5 bases and J lost 5; bases outside the gene matches: 7. CDR3 region: CASSPRTGRYGYTF. In DNA, the CDR3 is TGTGCCAGCAGTCCTCGGACAGGGAGGTATGGCTACACCTTC.

The chain uses TRBV4-1 and TRBJ2-5; possibly TRBD2 for D (6 bases). Per the germline V gene, CDR1 is MGHRA and CDR2 is YSYEKL. The CDR3 runs 14 residues. Trimming removed 1 base at V and 3 bases at J, with 9 bases between. The CDR3 sequence: CASSQGTGEETQYF. DNA for the CDR3: TGCGCCAGCAGCCAAGGAACGGGAGAAGAGACCCAGTACTTC.

The V call is TRBV6-1, the J call TRBJ2-7; D may be TRBD1 (6 bases). V shed 1 base and J shed 6 bases, with 10 bases lying between them. The CDR3 is 13 amino acids. CDR1 is MNHNS and CDR2 is SASEGT in the germline V gene. The CDR3 sequence is CASSEGGRGEQYF. DNA of the CDR3: TGTGCCAGCAGTGAAGGGGGGCGCGGCGAGCAGTACTTC.

The chain couples TRBV11-2 to TRBJ2-7, with 9 bases aligning to TRBD1. V trimming: 5 bases; J trimming: 2 bases; junction bases outside the gene matches: 7. The CDR3 runs to 15 residues. Germline CDR1 and CDR2: SGHAT and FQNNGV. The CDR3: CASSAPGQGAYEQYF. Here the CDR3 DNA reads TGTGCCAGCAGCGCACCGGGACAGGGCGCCTACGAGCAGTACTTC.

The rearrangement links TRBV19 to TRBJ1-2, with D tentatively TRBD1 (6 bases). V was shortened by 5 bases and J by 4 bases, with 20 bases between the two germline ends. This CDR3 spans 16 amino acids. Germline lookup yields CDR1 LNHDA and CDR2 SQIVND (reference sequence). In DNA, the CDR3 is TGTGCCAGTAGTGCTCAAGCCAGGACAGCTATCTATGGCTACACCTTC. Encoded protein: CASSAQARTAIYGYTF.

The chain couples TRBV2 to TRBJ2-7, with D maybe TRBD1 (5 bases). Germline loops: CDR1 SNHLY, CDR2 FYNNEI. The CDR3 has 11 residues. With 5 bases removed from V and 12 bases from J, the gap between germline ends came to 14 bases. In nucleotides, the CDR3 is TGTGCCAGCAGTTACCCCCAGGGTCTGTACTTC. Amino acids: CASSYPQGLYF.

This rearrangement joins TRBV19 to TRBJ1-1; the D gene is possibly TRBD1 (5 bases). This CDR3 has 14 residues. With 2 bases removed from V and 2 bases from J, the gap between germline ends came to 9 bases. Germline V gene lookup returns CDR1 LNHDA and CDR2 SQIVND (reference sequence). The CDR3 loop is CASSIKGRNTEAFF. The CDR3 DNA reads TGTGCCAGTAGTATAAAGGGGCGAAACACTGAAGCTTTCTTT.

The chain uses TRBV25-1 and TRBJ2-7; D unresolved. V lost 3 bases, J lost 1 base, and 10 bases lay in between. The CDR3 runs to 14 residues. Germline V gives CDR1 MGHDK, CDR2 SYGVNS. This chain's CDR3 is CASSEPTRSYEQYF. DNA of the CDR3: TGTGCCAGCAGTGAGCCAACAAGATCCTACGAGCAGTACTTC.

This chain uses TRBV7-2 with TRBJ2-2, with TRBD2 matching over 13 bases. The CDR3 is made up of 16 amino acids. Germline V gene lookup returns CDR1 SGHTA and CDR2 FQGNSA. J lost 6 bases, V lost 1 base, and 2 bases had no gene match. CDR3 DNA: TGTGCCAGCAGCTTAGGAACTAGCGGGGGGGCCGGGGAGCTGTTTTTT. Residues: CASSLGTSGGAGELFF.

The gene calls are TRBV5-8 and TRBJ2-2; 10 nucleotides match TRBD2. Unmatched junction bases numbered 9, after V lost 9 bases and J lost 1 base. CDR1 SGHTS and CDR2 YDEGEE come from the germline V gene. The CDR3 covers 16 residues. The CDR3 DNA reads TGTGCCAACGGAGGGGCTAGCGGGAGGAACACCGGGGAGCTGTTTTTT. Protein: CANGGASGRNTGELFF.

The rearrangement joins TRBV7-9 to TRBJ1-1, with D maybe TRBD1 (6 bases). The V gene's germline CDR1 is SEHNR and CDR2 FQNEAQ (reference sequence). V was trimmed by 1 base and J by 7 bases, leaving 7 bases between them. The CDR3 consists of 12 residues. The DNA for the CDR3 is TGTGCCAGCAGCTTAGGGACAGTTGAAGCTTTCTTT. Translating gives CASSLGTVEAFF.

This clone was counted between two and nine times. This sequence joins TRBV3-1 (or the pseudogene TRBV3-2) and TRBJ1-6; D is unclear. The CDR3 consists of 12 residues. Germline V gene data show CDR1 as LGHDT and CDR2 as YNNKEL (reference sequence). V lost 0 bases, J lost 16 bases, and 10 bases lay in between. The CDR3 here is CASSQDRAALHF. The CDR3 nucleotides are TGTGCCAGCAGCCAAGACCGTGCGGCTCTCCACTTT.

This clone was counted once. In DNA, the CDR3 is TGTGCCAGCAGCGAACCTCAGGGCACAGATACGCAGTATTTT. Encoded protein: CASSEPQGTDTQYF. The genes are TRBV13 and TRBJ2-3; D not resolved. V was pared by 5 bases and J by 1 base, with 10 bases between. Germline CDR1 PRHDT, CDR2 FYEKMQ (reference sequence). The CDR3 is 14 amino acids.